This paragraph covers one T cell receptor (beta chain) sequence. Its antigen is still unknown. The junction and the germline gene differ at one end; a read error may be behind it. The data belong to a study of relationships among human T cell subsets (dated by TCRdb to the early 2010s). Study-level background: Eight distinct blood T cell populations were sequenced: pan T, CD8 cytotoxic, regulatory, Th1, Th2, naive plus transitional, activated and memory cells.

Here is what the overall study found, with its caveats: More than 55% of CD8+ cytotoxic sequences came from clones with more than 100 reads, while the regulatory and Th2 subsets showed few clones of that size. The seven subsets showed no statistically significant differences in V, D and J usage, CDR3 length, or N-nucleotide additions. The bead-based sorting could not exclude a CD4+CD8+ double-positive population. T cell counts went unrecorded for a couple of pan T samples, which were processed alongside pan B cells. Substantial sharing of CDR3s among Th1, Th2 and regulatory T cells was interpreted as suggestive of stochastic cell fate choices.

The CDR3 spans 19 residues, from the cysteine through the phenylalanine. Here the CDR3 DNA is all that survives: 57 bases in frame from base 1. The germline V gene (reference sequence) supplies CDR1 SGHKS and CDR2 YYEKEE. Miltenyi superparamagnetic beads coated with subset-specific monoclonal antibodies were used for isolation of the T cell subsets. Every T cell population came from peripheral blood. Mononuclear cells were obtained from whole blood by Ficoll separation, and monocytes were then depleted with anti-CD14 microbeads. Isolated cell populations were immediately resuspended in RNAprotect reagent. The pan T sample consisted of CD3+ T cells in general. Library method: multiplex PCR. Sequencing used a 454 GS FLX. TCR alpha and beta CDR3 regions were amplified from mRNA by semiquantitative ARM-PCR. ARM-PCR used tagged nested gene-specific primers, after which communal superprimers carried out exponential amplification. Nested primers were removed by exonuclease before the second amplification round on first-round PCR products. The amplicons were sequenced on the 454 platform, a system that can rapidly sequence millions of DNA fragments without cloning bias. A read counted as effective if the read could be mapped to both V and J germline segments. On the study's bioinformatics: Reads were assigned to germline V, D and J segments with IRmap, which uses pyromap, a Smith-Waterman modification adapted to 454 sequencing errors. D-beta assignments were filtered with cutoffs set at the 99th percentile of alignment scores obtained from simulated random sequences. CDR3 was defined as the amino acids lying between the conserved V-segment Y[YFLI]C motif and the J-segment [FW]GXGT motif. A compound Poisson process model, previously applied to large-scale EST data, was used to estimate repertoire diversity. A procedure for detecting cross-contamination was used to argue that sample contamination was not the source of the shared CDR3s. TCRdb itself trimmed the public reads at Q25 with fastp, ran MiXCR and retained productive beta chains. Merged by CDR3 protein, the rows form single entries marked with the most common genes and DNA. Clone size and V and J calls follow TCRdb, not the original study. Counted in this sample were around 14,000 distinct CDR3 sequences; approximately 56% of them appeared once. The top ten clonotypes cover 30% to 45% of the sample.

The TCR originated in a man aged 35-49 years in good health. Sequenced: total T cells sorted from blood. The cell subset or site tag for this specimen amounts to: CD3+ T cells in general. Rearrangement joined TRBV5-5 to TRBJ2-3; 16 of the junction bases match TRBD2. The encoded CDR3 is CASSSGGLAGGPGTDTRYF. The DNA reads as follows: TGTGCCAGCAGCTCGGGGGGACTAGCGGGAGGGCCAGGCACAGATACGCGGTATTTT.